These 19 T cell receptor beta chains were sequenced from one sample in a study of blood T cell repertoires in COVID-19. Data came from immunoSEQ multiplex PCR; TCRdb stores just in-frame clones and leaves some out. The data show 250,000 to 350,000 clones, about nine tenths seen once. Sequences were obtained from PBMCs or T cells enriched from blood (not recorded which). The source of these receptors is a woman younger than 30 who had recovered from COVID-19.

The chain recombines TRBV27 with TRBJ1-1; the match to TRBD1 covers 10 bases. V dropped 5 bases and J dropped 3; count of bases not matched to a gene: 9. Germline CDR1 MNHEY, CDR2 SMNVEV (reference sequence). CDR3 length: 16 residues. CDR3: CASSHIPGTGDTEAFF. Here the CDR3 DNA reads TGTGCCAGCAGTCATATCCCCGGGACAGGGGACACTGAAGCTTTCTTT.

The chain has TRBV6-5 and TRBJ2-5; 12 bases fit TRBD2. Germline trimming cut 5 bases from V and 5 bases from J; bases unmatched to any gene: 6. Germline V gene lookup returns CDR1 MNHEY and CDR2 SVGAGI. The length of the CDR3 is 15 residues. CDR3 coding DNA: TGTGCCAGCAGTACTAGCGGGGGGCCGCGGGAGACCCAGTACTTC. Its translation is CASSTSGGPRETQYF.

This rearrangement joins TRBV30 to TRBJ1-3; the D gene is possibly TRBD1 (6 bases). CDR3 length: 14 residues. Germline-derived CDR1 and CDR2 are GTSNPN and SVGIG (reference sequence). Trimming cost V 3 bases and J 2 bases, with 11 bases left between them. The CDR3 here is CAWRRGGPGNTIYF. The CDR3 DNA is TGTGCCTGGAGGCGCGGGGGGCCTGGAAACACCATATATTTT. Based on the CDR3 plus reference TRBV30 and TRBJ1-3, the full variable domain is SQTIHQWPATLVQPVGSPLSLECTVEGTSNPNLYWYRQAAGRGLQLLFYSVGIGQISSEVPQNLSASRPQDRQFILSSKKLLLSDSGFYLCAWRRGGPGNTIYFGEGSWLTVV.

The gene calls are TRBV27 and TRBJ2-1, with TRBD1 matching over 8 bases. The CDR3 extends over 15 amino acids. Germline V gene sequence: CDR1 MNHEY, CDR2 SMNVEV (reference sequence). V shed 5 bases, J shed 9 bases, and the junction held 12 bases outside the gene matches. The DNA of the CDR3 is TGTGCCAGCAGTCCGTTACAGGGGGTGGGGGGTGAGCAGTTCTTC. Translating it yields CASSPLQGVGGEQFF.

The chain couples TRBV28 to TRBJ1-2; 8 bases agree with TRBD1. The ends lost 3 bases at V and 7 bases at J; junction bases unmatched: 4. CDR1 is MDHEN, CDR2 SYDVKM, per germline. The CDR3 consists of 13 residues. This CDR3 reads CASSFDRGGGYTF. CDR3 DNA: TGTGCCAGCAGTTTTGACAGGGGTGGTGGCTACACCTTC.

The chain recombines TRBV20-1 with TRBJ1-1, with 7 bases aligning to TRBD1. V gave up 3 bases and J gave up 1 base; unmatched junction bases: 5. The germline CDR1 and CDR2 sequences are DFQATT and SNEGSKA (reference sequence). CDR3 length: 14 amino acids. CDR3 in amino acids: CSASRDSSNTEAFF. The CDR3 DNA reads TGCAGTGCTAGTAGGGACAGCTCGAACACTGAAGCTTTCTTT.

This clone was found a few times. V usage is TRBV7-2 and J usage is TRBJ2-7; 7 positions match TRBD1. The length of the CDR3 is 16 residues. The germline V gene encodes CDR1 SGHTA and CDR2 FQGNSA. J lost 0 bases, V lost 3 bases, and 8 bases had no gene match. CDR3 loop: CASSFAPGTASYEQYF. The CDR3 region has the DNA TGTGCCAGCAGCTTCGCCCCCGGGACAGCCTCCTACGAGCAGTACTTC.

The table lists this clone with a count of one. The V gene is TRBV28, the J gene TRBJ2-3; TRBD1 is a possible D gene (5 bases). Germline CDR1 reads MDHEN; CDR2 reads SYDVKM. V was cut by 2 bases and J by 13 bases, with 13 bases left in between. CDR3 size: 12 residues. CDR3 bases: TGTGCCAGCAGTTTAAAGTTTAGGGGAAAGTATTTT. Protein product: CASSLKFRGKYF.

This clone was picked up a small number of times. The chain links TRBV9 to TRBJ1-2; D is uncertain. The length of the CDR3 is 14 residues. V lost 0 bases to trimming and J lost 8 bases, with 14 bases between them. In germline, CDR1 is SGDLS, CDR2 YYNGEE. The CDR3 nucleotides are TGTGCCAGCAGCGTAGCGCCCCGTCTAGCGGGCTACACCTTC. Protein sequence: CASSVAPRLAGYTF.

This rearrangement joins TRBV19 to TRBJ2-2; 9 bases match TRBD1. With 3 bases clipped from V and 0 bases from J, the junction kept 11 bases outside the gene matches. From germline, CDR1 is LNHDA and CDR2 SQIVND (reference sequence). This CDR3 has 19 amino acids. The CDR3 nucleotides are TGTGCCAGTAGTATGGCGGCTTTTGGGACAGGGACGAACACCGGGGAGCTGTTTTTT. This codes for CASSMAAFGTGTNTGELFF. The whole variable domain, remainder taken from reference TRBV19 and TRBJ2-2, is DGGITQSPKYLFRKEGQNVTLSCEQNLNHDAMYWYRQDPGQGLRLIYYSQIVNDFQKGDIAEGYSVSREKKESFPLTVTSAQKNPTAFYLCASSMAAFGTGTNTGELFFGEGSRLTVL.

The chain uses TRBV30 and TRBJ1-1, with 8 nucleotides matching TRBD1. V was pared by 3 bases and J by 2 bases, with 23 bases of the junction left unmatched. CDR3 length equals 20 residues. CDR1 and CDR2 (germline): GTSNPN, SVGIG (reference sequence). CDR3 in amino acids: CAWRPGTGVRRYGVNTEAFF. DNA for the CDR3: TGTGCCTGGAGACCTGGGACAGGTGTACGCAGGTATGGGGTTAACACTGAAGCTTTCTTT.

The chain has TRBV7-9 and TRBJ1-4; possible D gene TRBD1, 6 bases. V was shortened by 3 bases and J by 6 bases, with 17 bases between the two germline ends. The CDR3 is 16 amino acids. CDR1 and CDR2 from the germline V gene are SEHNR and FQNEAQ (reference sequence). The CDR3 spells CASSFNREINDEKLFF. CDR3 sequence (DNA): TGTGCCAGCAGCTTCAACAGGGAAATAAATGATGAAAAACTGTTTTTT.

This clone was seen only once. The chain employs TRBV2 and TRBJ2-7; 13 bases match TRBD2. The length of the CDR3 is 17 residues. With 6 bases clipped from V and 1 base from J, the junction kept 9 bases outside the gene matches. Germline V CDR1 and CDR2: SNHLY, FYNNEI. The CDR3 is CASRGAGGLAGSYEQYF. CDR3 nucleotides: TGTGCCAGCAGGGGGGCAGGGGGACTAGCGGGGTCCTACGAGCAGTACTTC.

The V and J genes are TRBV5-6 and TRBJ1-2; tentative D call: TRBD1 (6 bases). The CDR3 sequence is 16 residues long. In germline, CDR1 is SGHDT, CDR2 YYEEEE. V dropped 0 bases and J dropped 6 bases, with 18 bases sitting between them. Here the CDR3 reads CASSLVAWQGTDGYTF. The CDR3 DNA reads as TGTGCCAGCAGCTTGGTCGCGTGGCAGGGGACGGATGGCTACACCTTC.

This chain joins TRBV6-2 or TRBV6-3 and TRBJ2-5; D may be TRBD1 (5 bases). This CDR3 is built from 13 residues. Trimming removed 4 bases at V and 3 bases at J, with 9 bases between. In germline, CDR1 is MNHEY, CDR2 SVGEGT. CDR3 nucleotide sequence: TGTGCCAGCAGTTTATCCAGGGAAGAGACCCAGTACTTC. As protein: CASSLSREETQYF.

Here the CDR3 DNA reads TGTGCCAGCAGAGTTGGGCAGGGAAGCTATGGCTACACCTTC. Its protein product is CASRVGQGSYGYTF. The chain couples TRBV6-6 to TRBJ1-2; weak D call: TRBD1 (5 bases). Germline loops: CDR1 MNHNY, CDR2 SVGAGI (reference sequence). Deletions cut 6 bases from V and 4 bases from J, with 15 bases between. CDR3 length: 14 amino acids.

The rearrangement links TRBV7-9 to TRBJ1-2; 10 bases align to TRBD1. This CDR3 spans 13 amino acids. The germline V gene has CDR1 SEHNR and CDR2 FQNEAQ (reference sequence). Trimming at V came to 6 bases and at J to 7 bases, leaving 5 bases not matched to a gene. CDR3 DNA sequence: TGTGCCAGCAGTCGGGACAGGGGCGTTGGCTACACCTTC. This codes for CASSRDRGVGYTF.

The gene calls are TRBV5-1 and TRBJ2-3; D unclear. Germline V CDR1 and CDR2: SGHRS, YFSETQ. V was trimmed by 0 bases and J by 0 bases, leaving 5 bases between them. The CDR3 has 14 residues. CDR3 coding DNA: TGCGCCAGCAGCTTGGTCGGGAGCACAGATACGCAGTATTTT. This sequence encodes CASSLVGSTDTQYF.

The chain carries TRBV5-5 and TRBJ2-2, with D hard to call. The germline CDR1 and CDR2 sequences are SGHKS and YYEKEE (reference sequence). V gave up 5 bases and J gave up 5 bases, with 16 bases separating them. The CDR3 extends over 15 amino acids. The DNA for the CDR3 is TGTGCCAGCAGTGAGAACCCAATAGAGACCGGGGAGCTGTTTTTT. It specifies CASSENPIETGELFF.